A selection of T cell receptor beta chains follows, all from one sample in a study of blood T cell repertoires in COVID-19. Clones were read by immunoSEQ multiplex PCR, and TCRdb kept only the in-frame ones, dropping some. Of 250,000 to 400,000 clones listed, roughly nine tenths are singletons. Sequenced sample: PBMCs or T cells enriched from blood (not recorded which). Every receptor here comes from a man in his fifties or sixties who had recovered from COVID-19. Each CDR3 is given with its conserved first and last residue. Each record gives: CDR3 protein, CDR3 DNA, D gene, V gene, J gene, clone size. D genes are given only for firm matches. Not all rows give a size; the values are once, few, many and, for expanded clones, a class.

CDR3aa: CASSLVVGGGTDTQYF; CDR3nt: TGTGCCAGCAGCTTAGTGGTGGGAGGCGGCACAGATACGCAGTATTTT; d_gene: NA; v_gene: TRBV7-6; j_gene: TRBJ2-3; abundance: NA
CDR3aa: CASSTAGGPVEQYF; CDR3nt: TGTGCCAGCAGTACGGCGGGGGGGCCGGTCGAGCAGTACTTC; d_gene: TRBD2; v_gene: TRBV28; j_gene: TRBJ2-7; abundance: once
CDR3aa: CASRQGTEGPSPLHF; CDR3nt: TGCGCCAGCAGGCAGGGGACAGAGGGACCATCACCCCTCCACTTT; d_gene: TRBD1; v_gene: TRBV5-1; j_gene: TRBJ1-6; abundance: NA
CDR3aa: CASTSNRRGNTEAFF; CDR3nt: TGTGCCAGCACCTCCAACAGGCGGGGGAACACTGAAGCTTTCTTT; d_gene: NA; v_gene: TRBV25-1; j_gene: TRBJ1-1; abundance: NA
CDR3aa: CASSFYGLREKLFF; CDR3nt: TGTGCCAGCAGTTTCTACGGACTACGGGAAAAACTGTTTTTT; d_gene: NA; v_gene: TRBV2; j_gene: TRBJ1-4; abundance: once
CDR3aa: CASSLDPSGHPSNEQFF; CDR3nt: TGTGCCAGCAGCTTAGATCCGTCAGGACACCCGAGCAATGAGCAGTTCTTC; d_gene: NA; v_gene: TRBV7-9; j_gene: TRBJ2-1; abundance: few
CDR3aa: CASRAGQPPNYGYTF; CDR3nt: TGCGCCAGCAGGGCTGGACAGCCTCCTAACTATGGCTACACCTTC; d_gene: NA; v_gene: TRBV5-1; j_gene: TRBJ1-2; abundance: NA
CDR3aa: CASSSLPDTQYF; CDR3nt: TGTGCCAGCAGCTCCCTTCCCGATACGCAGTATTTT; d_gene: NA; v_gene: TRBV14; j_gene: TRBJ2-3; abundance: NA
CDR3aa: CAIMGQASSTDTQYF; CDR3nt: TGTGCCATCATGGGACAGGCTTCTAGCACAGATACGCAGTATTTT; d_gene: TRBD1; v_gene: TRBV10-3; j_gene: TRBJ2-3; abundance: NA
CDR3aa: CASSLLQGLATEAFF; CDR3nt: TGTGCCAGCAGCTTACTCCAGGGGTTGGCCACTGAAGCTTTCTTT; d_gene: NA; v_gene: TRBV7-2; j_gene: TRBJ1-1; abundance: NA
CDR3aa: CASSLSGVQETQYF; CDR3nt: TGCGCCAGCAGCCTTAGCGGGGTGCAAGAGACCCAGTACTTC; d_gene: TRBD2; v_gene: TRBV5-1; j_gene: TRBJ2-5; abundance: once
CDR3aa: CASSRKNDVLSLYTGELFF; CDR3nt: TGTGCCAGCAGCCGGAAAAACGACGTACTAAGCCTGTACACCGGGGAGCTGTTTTTT; d_gene: NA; v_gene: TRBV7-9; j_gene: TRBJ2-2; abundance: NA
CDR3aa: CASSGQYGQGGKETQYF; CDR3nt: TGTGCCAGCAGCGGACAATACGGACAGGGGGGAAAAGAGACCCAGTACTTC; d_gene: TRBD1; v_gene: TRBV7-9; j_gene: TRBJ2-5; abundance: once
CDR3aa: CASSPGRYNEQFF; CDR3nt: TGTGCCAGCAGCCCTGGGCGATACAATGAGCAGTTCTTC; d_gene: NA; v_gene: TRBV5-4; j_gene: TRBJ2-1; abundance: NA
CDR3aa: CAIVTSGTYEQYF; CDR3nt: TGCGCCATCGTGACTAGCGGGACCTACGAGCAGTACTTC; d_gene: TRBD2; v_gene: TRBV10-2; j_gene: TRBJ2-7; abundance: once
CDR3aa: CAIGGQGSGVSYEQYF; CDR3nt: TGTGCCATCGGCGGACAGGGGTCCGGAGTCTCCTACGAGCAGTACTTC; d_gene: TRBD1; v_gene: TRBV10-3; j_gene: TRBJ2-7; abundance: NA
CDR3aa: CASSLRGSPSANSPLHF; CDR3nt: TGTGCCAGCAGCTTAAGGGGATCCCCGTCTGCCAATTCACCCCTCCACTTT; d_gene: NA; v_gene: TRBV7-9; j_gene: TRBJ1-6; abundance: NA
CDR3aa: CASSRDRGSGEQYF; CDR3nt: TGTGCCAGCTCCAGGGACAGGGGGTCTGGCGAGCAGTACTTC; d_gene: TRBD1; v_gene: TRBV19; j_gene: TRBJ2-7; abundance: NA
CDR3aa: CASSYDTSGTYEQYF; CDR3nt: TGTGCCAGCAGTTACGATACTAGCGGAACCTACGAGCAGTACTTC; d_gene: TRBD2; v_gene: TRBV6-5; j_gene: TRBJ2-7; abundance: NA
CDR3aa: CASRTGTGAYEQYF; CDR3nt: TGTGCCAGCAGAACCGGGACAGGAGCCTACGAGCAGTACTTC; d_gene: TRBD1; v_gene: TRBV27; j_gene: TRBJ2-7; abundance: NA
CDR3aa: CSASGEFLISTDTQYF; CDR3nt: TGCAGTGCTAGTGGCGAGTTCTTAATTAGCACAGATACGCAGTATTTT; d_gene: NA; v_gene: TRBV20-1; j_gene: TRBJ2-3; abundance: NA
CDR3aa: CASRDTGELFF; CDR3nt: TGTGCCAGTCGTGACACCGGGGAGCTGTTTTTT; d_gene: NA; v_gene: TRBV19; j_gene: TRBJ2-2; abundance: NA
CDR3aa: CASSQSYSGRWSYEQYF; CDR3nt: TGTGCCAGCAGCCAAAGCTATAGCGGGAGGTGGTCCTACGAGCAGTACTTC; d_gene: TRBD2; v_gene: TRBV3-1/TRBV3-2; j_gene: TRBJ2-7; abundance: NA
CDR3aa: CASSLNPLTGVAPWNTEAFF; CDR3nt: TGTGCCAGCAGCCTAAACCCCCTCACAGGGGTCGCCCCTTGGAACACTGAAGCTTTCTTT; d_gene: TRBD1; v_gene: TRBV14; j_gene: TRBJ1-1; abundance: NA
CDR3aa: CATSDPSGINTGELFF; CDR3nt: TGTGCCACCAGTGATCCTAGCGGGATAAACACCGGGGAGCTGTTTTTT; d_gene: TRBD2; v_gene: TRBV24-1; j_gene: TRBJ2-2; abundance: NA
CDR3aa: CASSVANGGRETQYF; CDR3nt: TGTGCCAGCAGCGTAGCAAACGGGGGGAGGGAGACCCAGTACTTC; d_gene: TRBD2; v_gene: TRBV9; j_gene: TRBJ2-5; abundance: NA
CDR3aa: CASSRPGLDVYEQYF; CDR3nt: TGTGCCAGCAGCCGCCCGGGGTTGGACGTCTACGAGCAGTACTTC; d_gene: NA; v_gene: TRBV14; j_gene: TRBJ2-7; abundance: NA
CDR3aa: CASSPRDYSGNTIYF; CDR3nt: TGTGCCAGCTCACCCCGGGACTACTCTGGAAACACCATATATTTT; d_gene: NA; v_gene: TRBV18; j_gene: TRBJ1-3; abundance: NA
CDR3aa: CASSYRDREYNEQFF; CDR3nt: TGTGCCAGCAGTTACCGGGACAGGGAGTACAATGAGCAGTTCTTC; d_gene: TRBD1; v_gene: TRBV9; j_gene: TRBJ2-1; abundance: NA
CDR3aa: CASSYKPTGPINYGYTF; CDR3nt: TGTGCCAGCAGTTACAAACCGACAGGGCCGATTAACTATGGCTACACCTTC; d_gene: TRBD1; v_gene: TRBV27; j_gene: TRBJ1-2; abundance: NA
CDR3aa: CASSIGGGGIGEQYF; CDR3nt: TGTGCCAGTAGTATAGGGGGAGGGGGTATCGGCGAGCAGTACTTC; d_gene: NA; v_gene: TRBV19; j_gene: TRBJ2-7; abundance: NA
CDR3aa: CATRASGANYGYTF; CDR3nt: TGTGCCACCAGAGCATCAGGCGCAAACTATGGCTACACCTTC; d_gene: NA; v_gene: TRBV24-1; j_gene: TRBJ1-2; abundance: NA
CDR3aa: CASSLVGTATGNTIYF; CDR3nt: TGTGCCAGCAGCTTAGTCGGGACAGCCACTGGAAACACCATATATTTT; d_gene: TRBD1; v_gene: TRBV7-2; j_gene: TRBJ1-3; abundance: NA
CDR3aa: CASSFQTGNYEQYF; CDR3nt: TGTGCCAGCAGCTTTCAGACGGGTAACTACGAGCAGTACTTC; d_gene: NA; v_gene: TRBV11-3; j_gene: TRBJ2-7; abundance: once
CDR3aa: CAISASGTIPGSYEQYF; CDR3nt: TGTGCCATCAGTGCCAGCGGAACTATTCCCGGCTCCTACGAGCAGTACTTC; d_gene: NA; v_gene: TRBV10-3; j_gene: TRBJ2-7; abundance: few
CDR3aa: CAISGRLAGGPVPGANVLTF; CDR3nt: TGTGCCATCAGTGGGCGACTAGCGGGAGGGCCAGTACCTGGGGCCAACGTCCTGACTTTC; d_gene: TRBD2; v_gene: TRBV10-3; j_gene: TRBJ2-6; abundance: NA
CDR3aa: CASSDPRDRDSYEQYF; CDR3nt: TGTGCCAGCAGTGATCCCCGGGACAGGGACTCCTACGAGCAGTACTTC; d_gene: TRBD1; v_gene: TRBV2; j_gene: TRBJ2-7; abundance: NA
CDR3aa: CASSSGQSQETQYF; CDR3nt: TGCGCCAGCAGCTCCGGACAATCTCAAGAGACCCAGTACTTC; d_gene: NA; v_gene: TRBV5-1; j_gene: TRBJ2-5; abundance: once
CDR3aa: CASSLGRDPFNEQFF; CDR3nt: TGTGCCAGCAGCCTAGGGCGGGATCCCTTCAATGAGCAGTTCTTC; d_gene: NA; v_gene: TRBV7-3; j_gene: TRBJ2-1; abundance: NA
CDR3aa: CASSSGGLTYEQYF; CDR3nt: TGCGCCAGCAGCTCCGGGGGGCTTACCTACGAGCAGTACTTC; d_gene: NA; v_gene: TRBV5-1; j_gene: TRBJ2-7; abundance: NA